In this sample, the clone carrying this TCR beta chain turned up a few times. After removal of 0 bases from V and 6 bases from J, the junction contained 5 bases not matched to a gene. This CDR3 is 15 amino acids long. Germline CDR1 reads SGDLS; CDR2 reads YYNGEE. These data belong to a study of response to subunit inactivated influenza vaccine. One entry per CDR3 protein, called by TCRdb with MiXCR from the RT-PCR reads. The sample holds roughly 700,000 distinct CDR3 sequences, around 13% seen once. The receptor comes from a man between 45 and 60 years old who received an inactivated influenza vaccine. The V gene is TRBV9, the J gene TRBJ2-3; 9 nucleotides align to TRBD2. The specimen comprised PBMCs from blood, sampled about 14 days before vaccination. The CDR3 protein is CASSVGSSGADTQYF. In DNA, the CDR3 is TGTGCCAGCAGCGTAGGCTCTAGCGGGGCGGATACGCAGTATTTT.